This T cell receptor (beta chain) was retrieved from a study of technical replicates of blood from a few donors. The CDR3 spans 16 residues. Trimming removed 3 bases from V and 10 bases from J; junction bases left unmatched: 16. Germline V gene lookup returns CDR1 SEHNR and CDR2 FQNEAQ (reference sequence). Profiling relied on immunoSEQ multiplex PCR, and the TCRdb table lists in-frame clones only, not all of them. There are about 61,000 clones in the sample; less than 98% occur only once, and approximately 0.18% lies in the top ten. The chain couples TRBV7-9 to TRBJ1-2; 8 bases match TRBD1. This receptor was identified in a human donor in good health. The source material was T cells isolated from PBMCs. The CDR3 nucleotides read TGTGCCAGCAGCTTCTGGGAGGAAAGGACAGGGCTTGTCTACACCTTC. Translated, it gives CASSFWEERTGLVYTF.